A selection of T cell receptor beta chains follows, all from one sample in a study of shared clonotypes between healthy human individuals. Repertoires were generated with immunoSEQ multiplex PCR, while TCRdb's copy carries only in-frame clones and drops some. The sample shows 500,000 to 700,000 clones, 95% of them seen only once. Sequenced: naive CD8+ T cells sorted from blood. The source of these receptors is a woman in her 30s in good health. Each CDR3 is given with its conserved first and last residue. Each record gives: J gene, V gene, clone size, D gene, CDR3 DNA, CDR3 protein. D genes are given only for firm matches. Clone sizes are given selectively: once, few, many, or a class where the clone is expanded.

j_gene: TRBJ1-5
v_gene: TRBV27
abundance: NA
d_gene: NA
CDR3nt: TGTGCCAGCAGTTTAAGGGATAGCAATCAGCCCCAGCATTTT
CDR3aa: CASSLRDSNQPQHF

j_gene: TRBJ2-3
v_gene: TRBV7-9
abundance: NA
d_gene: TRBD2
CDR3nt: TGTGCCAGCAGCCCACGGACTAGCGCCACAGATACGCAGTATTTT
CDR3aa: CASSPRTSATDTQYF

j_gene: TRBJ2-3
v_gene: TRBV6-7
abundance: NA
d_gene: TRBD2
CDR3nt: TGTGCCAGCAGTTTACTACGACTAGCGGCTAGCACAGATACGCAGTATTTT
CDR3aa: CASSLLRLAASTDTQYF

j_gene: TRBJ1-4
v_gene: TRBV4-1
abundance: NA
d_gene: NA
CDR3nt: TGCGCCAGCAGCCAAGGGCCGCTTAATGAAAAACTGTTTTTT
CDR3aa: CASSQGPLNEKLFF

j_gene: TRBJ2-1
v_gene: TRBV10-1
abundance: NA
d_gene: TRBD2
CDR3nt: TGCGCCAGCAGTGGGACACTAGCGGACAATGAGCAGTTCTTC
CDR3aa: CASSGTLADNEQFF

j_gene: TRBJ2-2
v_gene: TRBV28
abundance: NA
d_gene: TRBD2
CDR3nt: TGTGCCAGCAGTCCGGCGGGACTAGCGGGAGGAGTCCCCGGGGAGCTGTTTTTT
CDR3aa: CASSPAGLAGGVPGELFF

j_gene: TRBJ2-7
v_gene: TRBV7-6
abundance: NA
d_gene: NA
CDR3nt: TGTGCCAGCAGCTTAGAAGGAGGGGACGAGCAGTACTTC
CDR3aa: CASSLEGGDEQYF

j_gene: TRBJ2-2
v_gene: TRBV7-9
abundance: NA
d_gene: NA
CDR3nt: TGTGCCAGTAAGACAGGAGACAAGATCGGGGAGCTGTTTTTT
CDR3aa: CASKTGDKIGELFF

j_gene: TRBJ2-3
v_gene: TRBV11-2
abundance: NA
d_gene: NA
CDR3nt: TGTGCCAGCAGCCACTCCGGAGATACGCAGTATTTT
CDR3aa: CASSHSGDTQYF

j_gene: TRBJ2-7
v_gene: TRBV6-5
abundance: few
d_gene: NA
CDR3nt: TGTGCCAGCAGCCTACATCAGGGGTACTACGAGCAGTACTTC
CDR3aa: CASSLHQGYYEQYF

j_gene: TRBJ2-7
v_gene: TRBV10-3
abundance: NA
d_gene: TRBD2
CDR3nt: TGTGCCATCAGTACGGCGGGAGTTTCCTACGAGCAGTACTTC
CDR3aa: CAISTAGVSYEQYF

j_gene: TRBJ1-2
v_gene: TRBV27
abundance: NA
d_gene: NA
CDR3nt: TGTGCCAGCAGTTTCGGGGTTGACTATGGCTACACCTTC
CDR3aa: CASSFGVDYGYTF

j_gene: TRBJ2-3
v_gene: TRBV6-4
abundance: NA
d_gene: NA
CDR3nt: TGTGCCAGCAGTGACGGACGGTACACAGATACGCAGTATTTT
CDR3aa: CASSDGRYTDTQYF

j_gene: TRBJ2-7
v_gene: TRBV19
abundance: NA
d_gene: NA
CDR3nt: TGTGCCAGTAGTATGGGGACTCGCGGGTACGAGCAGTACTTC
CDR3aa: CASSMGTRGYEQYF

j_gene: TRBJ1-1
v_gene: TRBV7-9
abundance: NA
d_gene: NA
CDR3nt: TGTGCCAGCAGTGACGGGTCCGGCGCTGAAGCTTTCTTT
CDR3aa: CASSDGSGAEAFF

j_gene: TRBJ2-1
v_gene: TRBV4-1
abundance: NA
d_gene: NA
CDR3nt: TGCGCCAGCAGCCAAGCACTACCGGGTGGCTATGAGCAGTTCTTC
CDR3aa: CASSQALPGGYEQFF

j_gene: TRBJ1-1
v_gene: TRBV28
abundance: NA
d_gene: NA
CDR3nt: TGTGCCAGCAGTCCCTTCTCCACAGGGATCACTGAAGCTTTCTTT
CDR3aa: CASSPFSTGITEAFF

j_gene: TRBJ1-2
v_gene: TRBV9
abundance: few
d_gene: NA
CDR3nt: TGTGCCAGCAGCGTAACGGAGAACTATGGCTACACCTTC
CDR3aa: CASSVTENYGYTF

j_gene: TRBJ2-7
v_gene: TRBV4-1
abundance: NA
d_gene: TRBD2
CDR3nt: TGCGCCAGCAGCCAAGAGAGACTAGCGGGAGGGCCGCACGAGCAGTACTTC
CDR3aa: CASSQERLAGGPHEQYF

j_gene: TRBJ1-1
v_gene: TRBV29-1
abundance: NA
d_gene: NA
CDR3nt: TGCAGCGCGGCAGAGGGACTGAACACTGAAGCTTTCTTT
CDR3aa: CSAAEGLNTEAFF

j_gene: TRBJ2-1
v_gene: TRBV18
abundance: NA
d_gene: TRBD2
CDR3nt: TGTGCCAGCTCACCACGGGGTAGCGGGAGGGCTGGCAATGAGCAGTTCTTC
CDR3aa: CASSPRGSGRAGNEQFF

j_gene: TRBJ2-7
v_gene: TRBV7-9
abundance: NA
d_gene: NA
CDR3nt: TGTGCCAGCAGCGGGGAAGGGGTCACCTACGAGCAGTACTTC
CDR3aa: CASSGEGVTYEQYF